Presented here are 27 T cell receptor beta chains from one specimen sequenced in a study of cytomegalovirus exposure and HLA in healthy donors. The data were produced by immunoSEQ multiplex PCR, yet TCRdb's version contains in-frame clones alone and is incomplete. The sample has around 140,000 clones, around 90% seen once. The sample taken for sequencing was PBMCs. The origin of the receptors is a man aged 18 to 29 in good health and CMV-seropositive.

The chain carries TRBV6-5 and TRBJ1-3, with 7 bases lining up with TRBD1. The V segment lost 7 bases and the J segment 0 bases; nucleotides outside the gene matches: 6. CDR1 and CDR2 from the germline V gene are MNHEY and SVGAGI. This CDR3 has 15 amino acids. Here the CDR3 reads CASTLDRSSGNTIYF. The CDR3 coding sequence is TGTGCCAGCACCCTGGACAGGTCCTCTGGAAACACCATATATTTT.

The chain recombines TRBV7-2 with TRBJ1-1; 8 bases are shared with TRBD1. Per the germline V gene, CDR1 is SGHTA and CDR2 is FQGNSA. V was clipped by 3 bases and J by 8 bases; unmatched bases: 5. This CDR3 is built from 13 residues. The CDR3 is CASSLGRGLEAFF. Written as DNA, the CDR3 is TGTGCCAGCAGCTTGGGCAGGGGGCTAGAAGCTTTCTTT.

Here the CDR3 DNA reads TGCGCCAGCAGCCAAGAATCCCCAGGACTGGAAAATGAGCAGTTCTTC. Protein sequence: CASSQESPGLENEQFF. The chain carries TRBV4-1 and TRBJ2-1; the D gene is possibly TRBD2 (5 bases). This CDR3 is 16 amino acids long. V was clipped by 0 bases and J by 7 bases, with 16 bases between them. Germline V gene lookup returns CDR1 MGHRA and CDR2 YSYEKL.

The chain uses TRBV5-6 and TRBJ2-1, with D perhaps TRBD2 (5 bases). V lost 4 bases, J lost 9 bases, and 11 bases lay in between. The CDR3 is made up of 12 amino acids. CDR1 and CDR2 from the germline V gene are SGHDT and YYEEEE. The CDR3: CASSAKRGEQFF. As DNA, the CDR3 is TGTGCCAGCAGCGCCAAACGGGGTGAGCAGTTCTTC.

V gene TRBV7-9 combines with J gene TRBJ2-7; 10 bases agree with TRBD2. The V gene end was trimmed by 2 bases and the J gene end by 3 bases; junction bases not matched to a gene: 4. The germline gives CDR1 SEHNR, CDR2 FQNEAQ (reference sequence). This CDR3 region has 15 residues. CDR3 in amino acids: CASSLTSGDIYEQYF. The CDR3 DNA is TGTGCCAGCAGCTTAACTAGCGGGGACATCTACGAGCAGTACTTC.

This chain links TRBV7-9 with TRBJ2-3; 11 nucleotides agree with TRBD2. J gave up 4 bases and V 0 bases, and 6 bases lay outside the gene matches. The CDR3 has 17 residues. The germline V gene has CDR1 SEHNR and CDR2 FQNEAQ (reference sequence). The CDR3 loop is CASSLAVIAGGSDTQYF. Written as DNA, the CDR3 is TGTGCCAGCAGCTTAGCGGTGATAGCGGGGGGGTCAGATACGCAGTATTTT.

The chain has TRBV15 and TRBJ2-1, with TRBD2 as a possible D gene (5 bases). This CDR3 spans 16 amino acids. The germline V gene has CDR1 LNHNV and CDR2 YYDKDF (reference sequence). V shed 4 bases and J shed 0 bases, with 13 bases lying between them. CDR3 nucleotide sequence: TGTGCCACCAGCAACCTTGAGGGCATCTCCTACAATGAGCAGTTCTTC. It is translated as CATSNLEGISYNEQFF. The complete variable domain, with remaining parts taken from reference TRBV15 and TRBJ2-1, reads DAMVIQNPRYQVTQFGKPVTLSCSQTLNHNVMYWYQQKSSQAPKLLFHYYDKDFNNEADTPDNFQSRRPNTSFCFLDIRSPGLGDTAMYLCATSNLEGISYNEQFFGPGTRLTVL.

This clone was seen once. The chain carries TRBV5-6 and TRBJ2-1; TRBD2 agrees at 16 bases. CDR3 length equals 18 residues. Germline CDR1 is SGHDT and CDR2 is YYEEEE. J gave up 2 bases and V 2 bases, and 4 bases lay outside the gene matches. For the CDR3, the DNA is TGTGCCAGCAGCTTACCGGGACTAGCGGGGGGGCCCTACAATGAGCAGTTCTTC. It yields the protein CASSLPGLAGGPYNEQFF.

V and J are TRBV7-9 and TRBJ1-1; a weak D match, TRBD1 (5 bases). The CDR3 totals 14 residues. CDR1 SEHNR and CDR2 FQNEAQ come from the germline V gene (reference sequence). Trimming stripped 5 bases from V and 2 bases from J, with 12 bases between. CDR3 loop: CASSIDSLNTEAFF. CDR3 DNA sequence: TGTGCCAGCAGCATCGACAGCCTTAACACTGAAGCTTTCTTT.

The table lists this clone with a count of one. The chain combines TRBV30 with TRBJ2-1; TRBD2 might be the D (5 bases). V lost 7 bases to trimming and J lost 1 base, with 14 bases between them. Germline lookup yields CDR1 GTSNPN and CDR2 SVGIG (reference sequence). This CDR3 has 14 residues. The CDR3 sequence: CALALGSSYNEQFF. In nucleotides, the CDR3 is TGTGCCTTGGCCTTAGGGAGTTCCTACAATGAGCAGTTCTTC.

The J gene is TRBJ1-3, the V gene TRBV2, with 9 bases that match TRBD1. From germline, CDR1 is SNHLY and CDR2 FYNNEI. Germline trimming cut 5 bases from V and 2 bases from J; bases unmatched to any gene: 7. The CDR3 extends over 16 amino acids. In DNA form, the CDR3 reads TGTGCCAGCAGTTCATTCCGGGACAGGGCTGGAAACACCATATATTTT. This translates into CASSSFRDRAGNTIYF.

V is TRBV4-1 and J is TRBJ1-4; 10 bases match TRBD1. The V and J ends lost 3 bases and 6 bases, in that order; junction bases with no gene match: 10. Germline CDR1 MGHRA, CDR2 YSYEKL. The CDR3 spans 17 residues. CDR3 in amino acids: CASSHSGTGANYEKLFF. The CDR3 nucleotides are TGCGCCAGCAGCCATTCCGGGACAGGGGCCAATTATGAAAAACTGTTTTTT.

The chain recombines TRBV11-1 with TRBJ1-1; D is possibly TRBD1 (5 bases). CDR1 is SGHAT, CDR2 FQDESV, per germline (reference sequence). V dropped 2 bases and J dropped 5 bases, with 15 bases sitting between them. This CDR3 region has 15 residues. The CDR3 is CASSLKHRMETEAFF. CDR3 bases: TGTGCCAGCAGCTTAAAACACAGGATGGAGACTGAAGCTTTCTTT.

The chain links TRBV6-1 to TRBJ1-5; no definite D call. The V gene lost 2 bases and the J gene lost 4 bases, with 9 bases spanning the gap. CDR1 is MNHNS and CDR2 is SASEGT in the germline V gene. This CDR3 has 14 amino acids. The CDR3 DNA reads as TGTGCCAGCAGTGAATCTTGGAGAAATCAGCCCCAGCATTTT. It is translated as CASSESWRNQPQHF.

In this sample, this clone turned up a few times. The rearrangement uses TRBV6-4 and TRBJ2-7; the match to TRBD2 covers 7 bases. Trimming cost V 11 bases and J 6 bases; bases outside gene matches: 1. The V gene's germline CDR1 is MRHNA and CDR2 SNTAGT. The CDR3 has 9 amino acids. This CDR3 is CAERGEQYF. CDR3 nucleotide sequence: TGTGCCGAGCGGGGCGAGCAGTACTTC.

This sequence joins TRBV7-2 and TRBJ1-5; the D is unclear. The CDR3 is 13 amino acids. Per germline, CDR1 SGHTA and CDR2 FQGNSA. Trimming cost V 2 bases and J 0 bases, with 2 bases left between them. The DNA for the CDR3 is TGTGCCAGCAGCTTACGTAGCAATCAGCCCCAGCATTTT. Residues: CASSLRSNQPQHF.

V and J are TRBV6-1 and TRBJ2-1; D remains unclear. Looked up from germline, CDR1 is MNHNS and CDR2 is SASEGT. V was pared by 0 bases and J by 7 bases, with 10 bases between. This CDR3 is 14 amino acids long. CDR3 sequence (DNA): TGTGCCAGCAGTGAAGCAGCGTATCAGAATGAGCAGTTCTTC. Its protein is CASSEAAYQNEQFF.

The chain links TRBV7-2 to TRBJ1-5, with D maybe TRBD1 (5 bases). V was shortened by 6 bases and J by 6 bases, with 18 bases between the two germline ends. The CDR3 totals 15 residues. Looked up from germline, CDR1 is SGHTA and CDR2 is FQGNSA. The CDR3 loop is CASSQTPGFVQPQHF. The CDR3 DNA reads as TGTGCCAGCAGTCAAACCCCAGGGTTCGTTCAGCCCCAGCATTTT.

The DNA of the CDR3 is TGTGCCAGCCTCAGGGGGCCAGGGTGGACTGAAGCTTTCTTT. This encodes CASLRGPGWTEAFF. V is TRBV6-5 and J is TRBJ1-1; 8 bases align to TRBD1. The V and J ends lost 8 bases and 5 bases, in that order; junction bases with no gene match: 10. The V gene's germline CDR1 is MNHEY and CDR2 SVGAGI. The CDR3 extends over 14 amino acids.

The chain employs TRBV9 and TRBJ2-2; D is unresolved. V lost 1 base, J lost 0 bases, and 4 bases lay in between. Germline V lookup: CDR1 SGDLS, CDR2 YYNGEE. This CDR3 is built from 14 residues. Here the CDR3 reads CASSVLANTGELFF. CDR3 bases: TGTGCCAGCAGCGTACTAGCGAACACCGGGGAGCTGTTTTTT.

The chain is built from TRBV5-1 and TRBJ1-1; D uncertain. From germline, CDR1 is SGHRS and CDR2 YFSETQ. V was trimmed by 4 bases and J by 6 bases, leaving 10 bases between them. The CDR3 runs 12 residues. The CDR3 reads CASSPGLAEAFF. CDR3 in DNA: TGCGCCAGCAGCCCCGGACTTGCTGAAGCTTTCTTT.

A single count supports this clone. The chain combines TRBV7-8 with TRBJ2-7, with unresolved D. Germline-derived CDR1 and CDR2 are SGHVS and FQNEAQ. The CDR3 spans 15 residues. Trimming cost V 4 bases and J 3 bases, with 16 bases left between them. Here the CDR3 reads CASSSVRVPFYEQYF. The DNA for the CDR3 is TGTGCCAGCAGCTCTGTCCGGGTCCCTTTCTACGAGCAGTACTTC.

The V call is TRBV6-5, the J call TRBJ2-3, with TRBD1 identical over 12 bases. From germline, CDR1 is MNHEY and CDR2 SVGAGI. The CDR3 is 15 amino acids. Unmatched junction bases numbered 7, after V lost 6 bases and J lost 6 bases. As DNA, the CDR3 is TGTGCCAGCAGGGGGACAGGGGGCTATGTCGATACGCAGTATTTT. Amino acids: CASRGTGGYVDTQYF.

V usage is TRBV5-1 and J usage is TRBJ1-1; TRBD1 matches at 7 bases. Germline-derived CDR1 and CDR2 are SGHRS and YFSETQ. The CDR3 is made up of 15 amino acids. Trimming at V came to 3 bases and at J to 2 bases, leaving 7 bases not matched to a gene. In DNA, the CDR3 is TGCGCCAGCAGCTGGCGGACAGGAACAAACACTGAAGCTTTCTTT. Its protein is CASSWRTGTNTEAFF.

The chain employs TRBV6-5 and TRBJ1-1; no firm D call. CDR3 length: 13 residues. The germline CDR1 and CDR2 sequences are MNHEY and SVGAGI. V was shortened by 4 bases and J by 4 bases, with 10 bases between the two germline ends. This chain's CDR3 is CASSFSSGTEAFF. The DNA of the CDR3 is TGTGCCAGCAGTTTCTCCTCGGGCACTGAAGCTTTCTTT.

This chain connects TRBV5-6 to TRBJ2-3; D is unresolved. The CDR3 covers 18 residues. V was cut by 0 bases and J by 5 bases, with 22 bases left in between. Germline CDR1 is SGHDT and CDR2 is YYEEEE. Here the CDR3 DNA reads TGTGCCAGCAGCTTGGTCCGGGTCGGAAGTCGGCTAAAAGATACGCAGTATTTT. Amino acid sequence: CASSLVRVGSRLKDTQYF.

The chain has TRBV5-4 and TRBJ2-3; 8 bases line up with TRBD2. V shed 4 bases, J shed 0 bases, and the junction held 4 bases outside the gene matches. CDR3 length equals 15 residues. Germline V gene sequence: CDR1 SGHNT, CDR2 YYREEE (reference sequence). CDR3 protein: CASSHRGGSTDTQYF. Written as DNA, the CDR3 is TGTGCCAGCAGCCATCGGGGGGGTAGCACAGATACGCAGTATTTT.